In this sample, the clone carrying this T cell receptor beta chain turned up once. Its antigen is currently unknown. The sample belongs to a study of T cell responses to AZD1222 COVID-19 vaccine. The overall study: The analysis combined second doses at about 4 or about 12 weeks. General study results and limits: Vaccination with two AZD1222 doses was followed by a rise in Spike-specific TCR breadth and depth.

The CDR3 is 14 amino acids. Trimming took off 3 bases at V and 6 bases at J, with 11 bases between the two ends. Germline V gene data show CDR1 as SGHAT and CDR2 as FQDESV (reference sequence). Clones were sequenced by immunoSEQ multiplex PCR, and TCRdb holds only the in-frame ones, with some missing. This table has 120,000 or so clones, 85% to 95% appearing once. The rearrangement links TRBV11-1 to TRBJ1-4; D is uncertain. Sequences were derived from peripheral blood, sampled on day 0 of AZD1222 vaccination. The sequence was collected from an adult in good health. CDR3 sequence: CASSFAGVYEKLFF. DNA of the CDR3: TGTGCCAGCAGCTTTGCCGGGGTTTATGAAAAACTGTTTTTT.